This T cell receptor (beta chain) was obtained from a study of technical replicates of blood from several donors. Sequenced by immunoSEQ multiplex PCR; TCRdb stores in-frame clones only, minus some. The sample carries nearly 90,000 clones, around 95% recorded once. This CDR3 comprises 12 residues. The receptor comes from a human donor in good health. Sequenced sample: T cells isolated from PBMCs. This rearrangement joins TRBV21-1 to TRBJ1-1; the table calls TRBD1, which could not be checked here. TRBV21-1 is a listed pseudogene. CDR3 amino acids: CASRPTGPEAFF. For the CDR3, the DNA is TGTGCCAGCAGGCCGACAGGCCCTGAAGCTTTCTTT.